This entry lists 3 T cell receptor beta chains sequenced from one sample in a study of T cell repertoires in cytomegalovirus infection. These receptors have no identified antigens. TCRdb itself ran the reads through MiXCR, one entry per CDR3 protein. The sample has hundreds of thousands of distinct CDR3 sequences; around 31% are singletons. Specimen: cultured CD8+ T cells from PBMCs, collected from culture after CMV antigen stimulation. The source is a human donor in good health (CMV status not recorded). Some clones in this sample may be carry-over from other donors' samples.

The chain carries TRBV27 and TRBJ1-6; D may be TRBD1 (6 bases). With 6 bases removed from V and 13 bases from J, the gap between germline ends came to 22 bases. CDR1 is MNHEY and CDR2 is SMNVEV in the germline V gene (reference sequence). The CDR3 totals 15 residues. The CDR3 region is CASRPGAGPHPPLHF. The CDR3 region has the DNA TGTGCCAGCAGACCGGGGGCAGGGCCTCATCCCCCCCTCCACTTT.

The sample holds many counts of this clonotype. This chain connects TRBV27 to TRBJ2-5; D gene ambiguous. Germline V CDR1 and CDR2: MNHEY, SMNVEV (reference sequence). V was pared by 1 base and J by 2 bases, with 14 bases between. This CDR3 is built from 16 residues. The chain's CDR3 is CASSLLLGNSQETQYF. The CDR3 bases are TGTGCCAGCAGTTTATTACTGGGAAACTCTCAAGAGACCCAGTACTTC.

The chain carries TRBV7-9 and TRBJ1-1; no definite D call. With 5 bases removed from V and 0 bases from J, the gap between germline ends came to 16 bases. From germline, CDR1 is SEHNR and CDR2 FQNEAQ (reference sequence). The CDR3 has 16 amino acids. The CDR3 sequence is CASSPAEMRLNTEAFF. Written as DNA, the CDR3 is TGTGCCAGCAGCCCCGCGGAAATGAGACTGAACACTGAAGCTTTCTTT.